This T cell receptor (beta chain) was sequenced during a study of T cell responses to AZD1222 COVID-19 vaccine. Study results and limitations: Every sample of the repertoires postdated the peak T cell response.

About this clone itself: Its antigen remains unidentified.

Profiling relied on immunoSEQ multiplex PCR, and the TCRdb table lists in-frame clones only, not all of them. The profile shows approximately 110,000 clones, 92% of them singletons. The CDR3 has 12 residues. From germline, CDR1 is GTSNPN and CDR2 SVGIG (reference sequence). The V end lost 1 base, the J end lost 4 bases, and 5 bases lay between the germline ends. Source: peripheral blood, taken on day 0 of AZD1222 vaccination. The chain combines TRBV30 with TRBJ1-3; no clear D. The receptor was isolated from an adult in good health. CDR3 region: CAWSGVGNTIYF. The CDR3 DNA is TGTGCCTGGAGTGGGGTAGGAAACACCATATATTTT.